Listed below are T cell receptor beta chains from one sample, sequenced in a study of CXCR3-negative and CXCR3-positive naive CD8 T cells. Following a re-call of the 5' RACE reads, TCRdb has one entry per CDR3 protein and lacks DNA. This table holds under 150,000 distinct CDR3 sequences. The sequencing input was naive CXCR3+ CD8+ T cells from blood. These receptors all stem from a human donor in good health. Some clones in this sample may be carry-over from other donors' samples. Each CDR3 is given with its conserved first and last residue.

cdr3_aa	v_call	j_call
CASSLFVGWTDTQYF	TRBV27	TRBJ2-3
CSVEDRETGGYAGELFF	TRBV29-1	TRBJ2-2
CATSDGVYEQYF	TRBV24-1	TRBJ2-7
CASSFILGEQFF	TRBV28	TRBJ2-1
CASSYTGASYEQYF	TRBV6-5	TRBJ2-7
CASSEHGNRGYGYTF	TRBV25-1	TRBJ1-2
CATSRDQAQPQETQYF	TRBV15	TRBJ2-5
CASSLPVGDSYNSPLHF	TRBV19	TRBJ1-6
CASSLVGLGESLRDTQYF	TRBV11-3	TRBJ2-3
CAISDRSGSLEQFF	TRBV10-3	TRBJ2-1
CASSPQGESYNEQFF	TRBV13	TRBJ2-1
CSAGGQVYYEQYF	TRBV20-1	TRBJ2-7
CAISDPGPSNTEAFF	TRBV10-3	TRBJ1-1
CATSTRQGKETQYF	TRBV15	TRBJ2-5
CASSLAHNEQFF	TRBV7-2	TRBJ2-1
CASSLAPDYGYTF	TRBV5-1	TRBJ1-2
CASSFTGLPQETQYF	TRBV13	TRBJ2-5
CASSIAGGEFYEQYF	TRBV19	TRBJ2-7
CSGRRGGYNEQFF	TRBV29-1	TRBJ2-1
CASSLDGPGLFSYNEQFF	TRBV7-6	TRBJ2-1
CASSAGLARSYEQYF	TRBV7-2	TRBJ2-7
CASSKDLGAGNSPLHF	TRBV21-1	TRBJ1-6
CASSLLAGRSYEQYF	TRBV7-9	TRBJ2-7
CASSLILGDDNEQFF	TRBV7-2	TRBJ2-1
CASSPPTSGIQETQYF	TRBV7-9	TRBJ2-5
CASSQETGANYGYTF	TRBV4-3	TRBJ1-2
CASSYSTFDSIPYNEQFF	TRBV6-2/TRBV6-3	TRBJ2-1
CASSLALLADEETQYF	TRBV5-1	TRBJ2-5
CASSFTGEGDNEQFF	TRBV28	TRBJ2-1
CASSLEAVYSSYEQYF	TRBV7-2	TRBJ2-7
CASSLPRDTQYF	TRBV12-3/TRBV12-4	TRBJ2-3
CASSRTGLAGGTQYF	TRBV12-3/TRBV12-4	TRBJ2-5
CSVEMGSWGCNQPQHF	TRBV29-1	TRBJ1-5
CASSQAGTGSYEQYF	TRBV4-1	TRBJ2-7
CASSPGGHEQFF	TRBV28	TRBJ2-1
CAIKRTGGTDTQYF	TRBV10-3	TRBJ2-3
CASSFRGALSYEQYF	TRBV28	TRBJ2-7
CASSQDDSGGRLLYNEQFF	TRBV4-3	TRBJ2-1
CASSFVPVDRAHGYTF	TRBV6-5	TRBJ1-2
CSVETGTWDTEAFF	TRBV29-1	TRBJ1-1
CASSEGVAGEETQYF	TRBV2	TRBJ2-5
CASSHGLAATGELFF	TRBV5-1	TRBJ2-2
CASSQDNRGGYEQYF	TRBV14	TRBJ2-7
CASSQGLAGADEQYF	TRBV5-4	TRBJ2-7